Presented here are 30 T cell receptor beta chains from one specimen sequenced in a study of cytomegalovirus exposure and HLA in healthy donors. Some clones are missing from TCRdb's copy, which holds only in-frame ones; the method was immunoSEQ multiplex PCR. The repertoire consists of approximately 200,000 clones, with 80% to 90% occurring once and the leading ten covering roughly 12%. Sequencing was done on a sample of PBMCs. The receptors here all came from a woman aged 25 to 45 in good health and CMV-seropositive.

This sequence joins TRBV5-4 and TRBJ2-1, with 9 positions matching TRBD2. Looked up from germline, CDR1 is SGHNT and CDR2 is YYREEE (reference sequence). V dropped 0 bases and J dropped 3; count of bases not matched to a gene: 4. The CDR3 covers 16 residues. The CDR3 coding sequence is TGTGCCAGCAGCTTGGACTTAGCGGGAGTCTACAATGAGCAGTTCTTC. This sequence encodes CASSLDLAGVYNEQFF.

This chain links TRBV5-1 with TRBJ1-5; D is undetermined. CDR3 length: 15 amino acids. Trimming removed 0 bases at V and 4 bases at J, with 11 bases between. Germline CDR1 is SGHRS and CDR2 is YFSETQ. Here the CDR3 reads CASSLDSTNNQPQHF. CDR3 nucleotides: TGCGCCAGCAGCTTGGATAGCACGAATAATCAGCCCCAGCATTTT.

J is TRBJ1-5 and V is TRBV30, with D maybe TRBD1 (5 bases). This CDR3 has 14 amino acids. The germline CDR1 and CDR2 sequences are GTSNPN and SVGIG (reference sequence). V lost 3 bases, J lost 6 bases, and 15 bases lay in between. The CDR3 DNA reads TGTGCCTGGAGGGGAACAGGCACCTCTCAGCCCCAGCATTTT. Protein: CAWRGTGTSQPQHF.

This CDR3 is CASKSNGELFF. For the CDR3, the DNA is TGCGCCAGTAAATCTAACGGGGAGCTGTTTTTT. This rearrangement joins TRBV5-1 to TRBJ2-2; D ambiguous. Germline V CDR1 and CDR2: SGHRS, YFSETQ. The CDR3 is made up of 11 amino acids. With 8 bases removed from V and 7 bases from J, the gap between germline ends came to 9 bases.

The gene calls are TRBV6-1 and TRBJ1-1; TRBD1 matches at 11 bases. The germline V gene has CDR1 MNHNS and CDR2 SASEGT. V lost 4 bases to trimming and J lost 5 bases; unmatched junction nucleotides: 12. The CDR3 is 17 amino acids. The CDR3 reads CASSGYQRTGGATEAFF. The CDR3 DNA reads TGTGCCAGCAGTGGATATCAGAGGACAGGGGGCGCGACTGAAGCTTTCTTT.

The rearrangement joins TRBV28 to TRBJ2-1, with 7 nucleotides matching TRBD2. This CDR3 is built from 15 residues. Trimming removed 6 bases from V and 9 bases from J; junction bases left unmatched: 14. Germline values: CDR1 MDHEN, CDR2 SYDVKM. The CDR3 is CASRTKGLVLAEQFF. CDR3 coding DNA: TGTGCCAGCAGAACGAAAGGACTAGTTCTGGCTGAGCAGTTCTTC.

J is TRBJ2-5 and V is TRBV5-4; perhaps TRBD1 as D (5 bases). Germline V lookup: CDR1 SGHNT, CDR2 YYREEE (reference sequence). This CDR3 is 13 amino acids long. The V gene lost 5 bases and the J gene lost 1 base, with 9 bases spanning the gap. The CDR3 loop reads CASSPDSQETQYF. The CDR3 DNA sequence: TGTGCCAGCAGTCCCGACAGCCAAGAGACCCAGTACTTC.

CDR3 sequence (DNA): TGTGCCAGCAGCTTAGGACAGGGGGCGGATGAGCAGTACTTC. Amino acids: CASSLGQGADEQYF. The chain has TRBV11-2 and TRBJ2-7; 10 bases are shared with TRBD1. This CDR3 is 14 amino acids long. CDR1 and CDR2 from the germline V gene are SGHAT and FQNNGV. The V and J ends lost 1 base and 7 bases, in that order; junction bases with no gene match: 4.

In regard to this clone: Different DNA sequences within this sample yield the same CDR3. The chain couples TRBV6-5 to TRBJ2-7; D remains ambiguous. Germline CDR1 and CDR2: MNHEY and SVGAGI. CDR3 length equals 12 residues. Trimming removed 8 bases from V and 0 bases from J, with 8 bases in between. CDR3 sequence: CASRTVSYEQYF. The CDR3 region has the DNA TGTGCCAGCCGAACGGTCTCCTACGAGCAGTACTTC.

This chain joins TRBV7-2 and TRBJ1-1; D is ambiguous. The germline CDR1 and CDR2 sequences are SGHTA and FQGNSA. V was pared by 2 bases and J by 5 bases, with 6 bases between. The CDR3 spans 12 residues. The CDR3 nucleotides read TGTGCCAGCAGCTTAATCGGGACTGAAGCTTTCTTT. This codes for CASSLIGTEAFF.

This chain joins TRBV2 and TRBJ2-7, with 9 nucleotides matching TRBD2. After removal of 4 bases from V and 2 bases from J, the junction contained 3 bases not matched to a gene. CDR3 length equals 14 residues. The germline gives CDR1 SNHLY, CDR2 FYNNEI. CDR3 region: CASSGLAATYEQYF. CDR3 coding DNA: TGTGCCAGCAGTGGACTAGCGGCCACCTACGAGCAGTACTTC.

The sample holds a few counts of this clone. The chain joins TRBV13 to TRBJ2-7, with D uncertain. V lost 3 bases and J lost 5, with 11 bases in between. This CDR3 is 13 amino acids long. Germline CDR1 and CDR2: PRHDT and FYEKMQ (reference sequence). The chain's CDR3 is CASSFGDANEQYF. CDR3 bases: TGTGCCAGCAGCTTTGGAGATGCCAACGAGCAGTACTTC.

The CDR3 region has the DNA TGTGCCAGCAGCTCCCTCGAAAGGACAAACTCCTACGAGCAGTACTTC. Protein: CASSSLERTNSYEQYF. The gene calls are TRBV21-1 and TRBJ2-7; the table names TRBD1, a call not compared with the DNA. TRBV21-1 is annotated as a pseudogene. CDR3 length equals 16 residues.

This clone was counted once. The chain joins TRBV7-8 to TRBJ2-7, with D maybe TRBD1 (5 bases). The CDR3 totals 12 residues. Germline V gene sequence: CDR1 SGHVS, CDR2 FQNEAQ. The V end was cut by 5 bases, the J end by 1 base, with 6 bases between. CDR3 DNA sequence: TGTGCCAGCAGCCAGGGTTCCTACGAGCAGTACTTC. It encodes CASSQGSYEQYF.

This clone was seen a handful of times. J is TRBJ1-5 and V is TRBV9; D gene unclear. V lost 3 bases, J lost 2 bases, and 9 bases lay in between. This CDR3 region has 14 residues. The germline gives CDR1 SGDLS, CDR2 YYNGEE. The CDR3 loop reads CASSGRGGNQPQHF. The CDR3 DNA follows: TGTGCCAGCAGCGGGCGGGGAGGCAATCAGCCCCAGCATTTT.

The CDR3 DNA reads TGTGCCAGCAGCCCCTTCACAGGGTTTGGGAACACTGAAGCTTTCTTT. Translated: CASSPFTGFGNTEAFF. The chain combines TRBV27 with TRBJ1-1; tentative D call: TRBD1 (6 bases). Germline CDR1 and CDR2: MNHEY and SMNVEV (reference sequence). V lost 6 bases, J lost 1 base, and 18 bases lay in between. CDR3 size: 16 residues.

The rearrangement uses TRBV5-6 and TRBJ1-3; the match to TRBD1 covers 7 bases. Germline loops: CDR1 SGHDT, CDR2 YYEEEE. There are 15 residues in the CDR3. V shed 5 bases and J 2 bases; nucleotides not matched to a gene: 7. CDR3: CASRTSTGPGNTIYF. For the CDR3, the DNA is TGTGCCAGCAGAACATCGACAGGGCCTGGAAACACCATATATTTT.

The gene calls are TRBV28 and TRBJ2-2; D is undetermined. V was trimmed by 3 bases and J by 4 bases, leaving 9 bases between them. The CDR3 is 14 amino acids. The germline CDR1 and CDR2 sequences are MDHEN and SYDVKM. The CDR3 here is CASSLMAVTGELFF. CDR3 DNA sequence: TGTGCCAGCAGTTTGATGGCAGTCACCGGGGAGCTGTTTTTT.

The chain couples TRBV18 to TRBJ2-7; 12 nucleotides align to TRBD1. V lost 0 bases, J lost 0 bases, and 0 bases stayed unmatched. CDR3 length: 16 amino acids. CDR1 and CDR2 from the germline V gene are KGHSH and LQKENI. CDR3 amino acids: CASSPPGQGASYEQYF. CDR3 bases: TGTGCCAGCTCACCACCGGGACAGGGGGCCTCCTACGAGCAGTACTTC.

The CDR3 loop is CASRQGSTDTQYF. For the CDR3, the DNA is TGTGCCAGCAGACAGGGAAGCACAGATACGCAGTATTTT. This chain links TRBV6-6 with TRBJ2-3; D might be TRBD1 (6 bases). This CDR3 region has 13 residues. Trimming cost V 6 bases and J 0 bases, with 7 bases left between them. Germline V gives CDR1 MNHNY, CDR2 SVGAGI (reference sequence).

The rearrangement uses TRBV4-2 and TRBJ1-5, with D perhaps TRBD1 (5 bases). V was cut by 3 bases and J by 1 base, with 13 bases left in between. The CDR3 length is 16 residues. Germline V gene data show CDR1 as LGHNA and CDR2 as YNFKEQ. CDR3 amino acids: CASSQGTGTSNQPQHF. The CDR3 nucleotides are TGTGCCAGCAGCCAGGGAACAGGTACGAGCAATCAGCCCCAGCATTTT.

The chain carries TRBV11-2 and TRBJ2-7, with D unresolved. Trimming pared 5 bases from V and 4 bases from J, leaving 6 bases between. CDR1 SGHAT and CDR2 FQNNGV come from the germline V gene. The CDR3 consists of 11 residues. The CDR3 here is CASSLQYEQYF. As DNA, the CDR3 is TGTGCCAGCAGCCTTCAGTACGAGCAGTACTTC. The full variable domain, completed using reference TRBV11-2 and TRBJ2-7, is EAGVAQSPRYKIIEKRQSVAFWCNPISGHATLYWYQQILGQGPKLLIQFQNNGVVDDSQLPKDRFSAERLKGVDSTLKIQPAKLEDSAVYLCASSLQYEQYFGPGTRLTVT.

The rearrangement links TRBV5-4 to TRBJ2-5, with 7 bases lining up with TRBD1. The CDR3 has 16 amino acids. In germline, CDR1 is SGHNT, CDR2 YYREEE (reference sequence). V was clipped by 4 bases and J by 10 bases; unmatched bases: 19. The CDR3 protein is CASSPGGLKGGASQYF. The CDR3 DNA reads as TGTGCCAGCAGCCCTGGCGGTCTAAAAGGGGGCGCGAGCCAGTACTTC. Complete variable domain (other parts from reference TRBV5-4 and TRBJ2-5): ETGVTQSPTHLIKTRGQQVTLRCSSQSGHNTVSWYQQALGQGPQFIFQYYREEENGRGNFPPRFSGLQFPNYSSELNVNALELDDSALYLCASSPGGLKGGASQYFGPGTRLLVL.

This clone has a handful of counts. This chain uses TRBV6-6 with TRBJ1-5; 8 bases match TRBD1. CDR1 and CDR2 (germline): MNHNY, SVGAGI (reference sequence). Trimming removed 10 bases from V and 0 bases from J; junction bases left unmatched: 5. This CDR3 is built from 14 residues. CDR3 coding DNA: TGTGCCACGGGGACAGGTCGTAGCAATCAGCCCCAGCATTTT. Translation gives CATGTGRSNQPQHF.

Written as DNA, the CDR3 is TGCGCCAGCAGTCCCACAGGGGGCGCAGACACCGGGGAGCTGTTTTTT. Translation gives CASSPTGGADTGELFF. The chain links TRBV5-1 to TRBJ2-2, with 9 bases matching TRBD1. Germline CDR1 SGHRS, CDR2 YFSETQ. This CDR3 has 16 amino acids. V trimming: 5 bases; J trimming: 3 bases; junction bases outside the gene matches: 8.

This clone occurred a few times. The chain uses TRBV28 and TRBJ2-7, with D maybe TRBD1 (6 bases). The germline V gene encodes CDR1 MDHEN and CDR2 SYDVKM. The V gene lost 3 bases and the J gene lost 6 bases, with 12 bases spanning the gap. This CDR3 has 13 amino acids. CDR3 amino acids: CASSLVTGSEQYF. The CDR3 DNA is TGTGCCAGCAGTTTGGTGACAGGTTCCGAGCAGTACTTC.

The chain couples TRBV4-2 to TRBJ1-1, with TRBD1 matching 9 bases. The CDR3 is 16 residues long. V lost 1 base, J lost 4 bases, and 7 bases stayed unmatched. The germline gives CDR1 LGHNA, CDR2 YNFKEQ. For the CDR3, the DNA is TGTGCCAGCAGCCAAGTACCGGGACAGGGAGGCACTGAAGCTTTCTTT. Its translation is CASSQVPGQGGTEAFF.

J is TRBJ2-1 and V is TRBV5-6; 9 bases are a match to TRBD1. V trimming: 6 bases; J trimming: 3 bases; junction bases outside the gene matches: 10. The CDR3 has 16 residues. Germline V gene sequence: CDR1 SGHDT, CDR2 YYEEEE. CDR3 in amino acids: CASKRGTGGLYNEQFF. DNA for the CDR3: TGTGCCAGCAAGCGGGGTACAGGGGGCCTCTACAATGAGCAGTTCTTC.

This chain uses TRBV5-4 with TRBJ2-6; D is undetermined. Germline loops: CDR1 SGHNT, CDR2 YYREEE (reference sequence). This CDR3 is built from 15 residues. Trimming removed 4 bases at V and 0 bases at J, with 8 bases between. Here the CDR3 DNA reads TGTGCCAGCAGCCCGACTCCCTCTGGGGCCAACGTCCTGACTTTC. It is translated as CASSPTPSGANVLTF.

The table lists this clone with a few counts. The chain has TRBV19 and TRBJ1-1; TRBD1 might be the D (5 bases). This CDR3 has 11 residues. V was cut by 7 bases and J by 7 bases, with 10 bases left in between. From germline, CDR1 is LNHDA and CDR2 SQIVND (reference sequence). In nucleotides, the CDR3 is TGTGCCAGTACCTGGGGGGTTGAAGCTTTCTTT. Translation: CASTWGVEAFF. The full variable domain, rest sourced from reference TRBV19 and TRBJ1-1, is DGGITQSPKYLFRKEGQNVTLSCEQNLNHDAMYWYRQDPGQGLRLIYYSQIVNDFQKGDIAEGYSVSREKKESFPLTVTSAQKNPTAFYLCASTWGVEAFFGQGTRLTVV.